This T cell receptor (beta chain) was identified during a study of blood T cell repertoires in COVID-19. Whole-study context: Collection of acute and convalescent COVID-19 samples took place in the United States, Italy and Spain.

The CDR3 spans 16 residues. Germline V gene sequence: CDR1 SGDLS, CDR2 YYNGEE. The V gene end was trimmed by 3 bases and the J gene end by 5 bases; junction bases not matched to a gene: 13. As processed by the authors: Scientists estimated how many nucleated cells there were by amplifying reference gene primers. Assay: immunoSEQ multiplex PCR; the TCRdb copy retains only in-frame clones and omits some. V, J and clone size were drawn from that table, and D and trimming were deduced from the DNA. The table records over 50,000 clones, around 84% of them present only once. V usage is TRBV9 and J usage is TRBJ2-5, with 7 bases matching TRBD1. The TCR was taken from a man in his 70s with active COVID-19. The sequencing sample was made of peripheral blood. CDR3 bases: TGTGCCAGCAGCGCGTCGGACAGGCAATATTTTGAGACCCAGTACTTC. Protein: CASSASDRQYFETQYF.